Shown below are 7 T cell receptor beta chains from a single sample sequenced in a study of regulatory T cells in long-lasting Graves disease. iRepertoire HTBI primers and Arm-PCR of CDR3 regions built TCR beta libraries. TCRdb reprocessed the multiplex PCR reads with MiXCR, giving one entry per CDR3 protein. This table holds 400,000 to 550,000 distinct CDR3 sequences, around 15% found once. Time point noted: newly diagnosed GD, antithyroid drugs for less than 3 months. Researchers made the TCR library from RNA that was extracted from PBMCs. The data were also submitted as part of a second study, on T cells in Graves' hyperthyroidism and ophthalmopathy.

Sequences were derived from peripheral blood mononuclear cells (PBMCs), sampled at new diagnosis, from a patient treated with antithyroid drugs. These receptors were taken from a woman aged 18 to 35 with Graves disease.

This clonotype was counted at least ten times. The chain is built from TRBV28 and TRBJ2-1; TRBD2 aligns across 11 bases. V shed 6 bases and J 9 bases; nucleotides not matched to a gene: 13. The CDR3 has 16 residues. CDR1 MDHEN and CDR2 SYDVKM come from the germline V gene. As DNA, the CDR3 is TGTGCCAGCAGCGATCCACTAGCGGGAGTTCGGGGTGAGCAGTTCTTC. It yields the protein CASSDPLAGVRGEQFF.

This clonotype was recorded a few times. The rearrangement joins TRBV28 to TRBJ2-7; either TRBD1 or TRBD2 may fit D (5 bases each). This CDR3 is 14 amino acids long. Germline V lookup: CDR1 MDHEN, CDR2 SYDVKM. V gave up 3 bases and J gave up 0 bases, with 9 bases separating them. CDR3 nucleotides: TGTGCCAGCAGTTTTCCCGGGACCTCCTACGAGCAGTACTTC. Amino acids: CASSFPGTSYEQYF.

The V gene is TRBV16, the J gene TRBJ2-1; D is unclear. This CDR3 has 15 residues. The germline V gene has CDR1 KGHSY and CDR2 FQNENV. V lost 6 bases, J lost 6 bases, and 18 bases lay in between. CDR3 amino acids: CASSPVQDFPNEQFF. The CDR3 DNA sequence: TGTGCCAGCAGTCCAGTCCAAGACTTCCCCAATGAGCAGTTCTTC.

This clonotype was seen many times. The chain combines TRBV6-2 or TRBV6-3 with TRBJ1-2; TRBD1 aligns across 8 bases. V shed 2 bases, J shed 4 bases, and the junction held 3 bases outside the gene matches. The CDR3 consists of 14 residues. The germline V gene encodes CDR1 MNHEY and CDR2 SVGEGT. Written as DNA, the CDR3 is TGTGCCAGCAGTTACGCGGGACAGGCCTATGGCTACACCTTC. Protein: CASSYAGQAYGYTF.

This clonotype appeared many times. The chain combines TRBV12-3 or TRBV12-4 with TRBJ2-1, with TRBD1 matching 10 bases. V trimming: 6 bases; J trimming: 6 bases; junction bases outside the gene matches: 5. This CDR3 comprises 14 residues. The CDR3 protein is CASSGQGVFNEQFF. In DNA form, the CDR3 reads TGTGCCAGCAGCGGACAGGGGGTTTTCAATGAGCAGTTCTTC.

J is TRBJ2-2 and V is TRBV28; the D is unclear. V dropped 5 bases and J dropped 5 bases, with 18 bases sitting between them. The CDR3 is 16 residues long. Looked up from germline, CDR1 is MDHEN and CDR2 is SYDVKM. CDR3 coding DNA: TGTGCCAGCAGTCGAAAAGCCTACGGGTCGACCGGGGAGCTGTTTTTT. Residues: CASSRKAYGSTGELFF.

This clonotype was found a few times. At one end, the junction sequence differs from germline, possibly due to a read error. CDR3 sequence reads: CTSSLYGPLGYEQYF. CDR3 coding DNA: TGTACCAGCAGCTTGTACGGACCCCTGGGCTACGAGCAGTACTTC. The chain links TRBV5-6 to TRBJ2-7; D gene ambiguous. The CDR3 covers 15 residues. CDR1 and CDR2 from the germline V gene are SGHDT and YYEEEE.